This entry is about one T cell receptor beta chain. Antigen: not known. Germline V lookup: CDR1 SGHRS, CDR2 YFSETQ. The CDR3 has 15 residues. Trimming stripped 1 base from V and 0 bases from J, with 9 bases between. Data came from immunoSEQ multiplex PCR; TCRdb stores just in-frame clones and leaves some out. The repertoire has roughly 48,000 clones, around 83% of them found once; the top ten carry about 10%. This specimen belongs to a study of OX40 agonist ivuxolimab in advanced cancers. The overall study: Males comprised over 80% of the group, whose mean age was approximately 61 years (range 23 to 79).

Whole-study findings and limits: Still undetermined is the antigen specificity of the expanded peripheral T cells. Clonal expansion by week 6 occurred in CD4+ and CD8+ blood T cells (at 0.1 to 3.0 mg/kg). The average count of expanded clones was higher among CD8+ T cells than among CD4+.

The sample was CD4+ or CD8+ T cells sorted from blood, taken in a trial of the OX40 agonist ivuxolimab. This receptor was identified in an adult with an advanced solid tumor such as melanoma, head and neck, liver or kidney cancer. V usage is TRBV5-1 and J usage is TRBJ2-3, with D unclear. CDR3: CASSLSGRSTDTQYF. DNA of the CDR3: TGCGCCAGCAGCTTGTCAGGCCGCAGCACAGATACGCAGTATTTT.